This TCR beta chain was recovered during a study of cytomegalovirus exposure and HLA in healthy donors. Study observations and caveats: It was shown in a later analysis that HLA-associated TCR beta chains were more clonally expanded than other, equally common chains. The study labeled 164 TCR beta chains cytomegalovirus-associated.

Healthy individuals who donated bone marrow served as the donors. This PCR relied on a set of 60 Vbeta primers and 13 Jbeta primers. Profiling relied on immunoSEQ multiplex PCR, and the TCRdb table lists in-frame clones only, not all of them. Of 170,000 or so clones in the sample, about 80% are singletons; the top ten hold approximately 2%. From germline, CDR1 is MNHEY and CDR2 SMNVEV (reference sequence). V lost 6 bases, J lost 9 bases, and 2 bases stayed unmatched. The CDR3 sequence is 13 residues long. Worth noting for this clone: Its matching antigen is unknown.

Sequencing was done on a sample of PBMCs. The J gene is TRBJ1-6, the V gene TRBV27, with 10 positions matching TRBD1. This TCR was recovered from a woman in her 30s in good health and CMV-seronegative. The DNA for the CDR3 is TGTGCCAGCAGGGGACAGGGGAGTTCACCCCTCCACTTT. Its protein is CASRGQGSSPLHF.